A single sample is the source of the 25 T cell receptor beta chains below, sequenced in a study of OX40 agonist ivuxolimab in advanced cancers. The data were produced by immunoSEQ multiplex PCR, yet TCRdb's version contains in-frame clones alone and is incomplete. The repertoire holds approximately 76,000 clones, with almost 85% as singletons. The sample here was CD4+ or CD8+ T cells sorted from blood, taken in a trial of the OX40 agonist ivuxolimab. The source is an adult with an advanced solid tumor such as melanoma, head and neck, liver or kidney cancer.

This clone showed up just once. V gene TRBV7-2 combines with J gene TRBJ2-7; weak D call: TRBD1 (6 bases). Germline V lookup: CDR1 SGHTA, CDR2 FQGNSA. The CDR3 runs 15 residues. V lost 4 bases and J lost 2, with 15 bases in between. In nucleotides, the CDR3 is TGTGCCAGCAGCTCATATCGGGGACAAGCCTACGAGCAGTACTTC. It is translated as CASSSYRGQAYEQYF.

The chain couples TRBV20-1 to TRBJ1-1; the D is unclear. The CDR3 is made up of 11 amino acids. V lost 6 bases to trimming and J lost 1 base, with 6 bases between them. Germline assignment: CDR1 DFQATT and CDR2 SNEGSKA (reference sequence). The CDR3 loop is CSAVENTEAFF. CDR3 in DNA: TGCAGTGCGGTCGAGAACACTGAAGCTTTCTTT.

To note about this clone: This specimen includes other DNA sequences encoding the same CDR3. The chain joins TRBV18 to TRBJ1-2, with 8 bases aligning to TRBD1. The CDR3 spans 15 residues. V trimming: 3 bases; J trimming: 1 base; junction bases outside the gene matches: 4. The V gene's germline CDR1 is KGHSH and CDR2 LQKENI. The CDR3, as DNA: TGTGCCAGCTCACCGGCCGGACAGGGTAACTATGGCTACACCTTC. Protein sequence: CASSPAGQGNYGYTF.

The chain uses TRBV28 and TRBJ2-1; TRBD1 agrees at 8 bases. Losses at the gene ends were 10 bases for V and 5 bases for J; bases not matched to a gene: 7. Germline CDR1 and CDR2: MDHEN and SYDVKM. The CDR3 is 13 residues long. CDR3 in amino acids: CAIKGQVNNEQFF. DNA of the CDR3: TGTGCCATCAAGGGACAGGTCAACAATGAGCAGTTCTTC.

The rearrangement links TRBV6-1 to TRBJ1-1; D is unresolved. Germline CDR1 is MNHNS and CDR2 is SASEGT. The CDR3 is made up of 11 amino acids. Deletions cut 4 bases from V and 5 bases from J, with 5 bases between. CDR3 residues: CASSAKTEAFF. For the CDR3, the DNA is TGTGCCAGCAGTGCGAAGACTGAAGCTTTCTTT.

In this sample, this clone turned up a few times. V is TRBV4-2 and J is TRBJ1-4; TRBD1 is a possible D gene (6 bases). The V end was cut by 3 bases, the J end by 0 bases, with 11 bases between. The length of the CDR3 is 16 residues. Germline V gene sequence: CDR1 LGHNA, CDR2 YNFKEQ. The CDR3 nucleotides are TGTGCCAGCAGCCAGGGGGCTCGGGCAACTAATGAAAAACTGTTTTTT. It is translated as CASSQGARATNEKLFF.

The CDR3 DNA sequence: TGTGCCAGCAGCTCAGGAGATGGCTACACCTTC. Its protein is CASSSGDGYTF. The rearrangement links TRBV7-9 to TRBJ1-2, with D unclear. There are 11 residues in the CDR3. From germline, CDR1 is SEHNR and CDR2 FQNEAQ (reference sequence). V lost 4 bases and J 6 bases, leaving 6 bases between the germline ends.

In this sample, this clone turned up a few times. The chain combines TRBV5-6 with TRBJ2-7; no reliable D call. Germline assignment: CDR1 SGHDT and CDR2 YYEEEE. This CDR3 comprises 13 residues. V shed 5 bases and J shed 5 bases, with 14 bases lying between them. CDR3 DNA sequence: TGTGCCAGCAGTTCGCCGGTAGTGGACGAGCAGTACTTC. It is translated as CASSSPVVDEQYF.

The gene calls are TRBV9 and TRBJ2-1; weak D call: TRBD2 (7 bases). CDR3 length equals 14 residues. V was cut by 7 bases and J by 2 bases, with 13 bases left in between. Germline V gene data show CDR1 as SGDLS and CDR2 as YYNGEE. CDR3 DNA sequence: TGTGCCAGCGCCGCCGGGGGGCCCTACAATGAGCAGTTCTTC. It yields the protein CASAAGGPYNEQFF.

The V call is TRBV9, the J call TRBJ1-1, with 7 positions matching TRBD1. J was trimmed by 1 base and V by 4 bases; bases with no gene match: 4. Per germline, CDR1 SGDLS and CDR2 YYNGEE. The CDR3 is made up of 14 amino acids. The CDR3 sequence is CASSQGDRNTEAFF. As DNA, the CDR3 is TGTGCCAGCAGCCAGGGGGACAGGAACACTGAAGCTTTCTTT.

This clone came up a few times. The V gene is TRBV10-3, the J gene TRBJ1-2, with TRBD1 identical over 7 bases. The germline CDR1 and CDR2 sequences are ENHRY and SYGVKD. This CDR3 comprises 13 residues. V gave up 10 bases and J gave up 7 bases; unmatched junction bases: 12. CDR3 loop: CASRGFEYGGYTF. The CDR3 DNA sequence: TGTGCCAGCAGGGGGTTCGAGTATGGTGGCTACACCTTC.

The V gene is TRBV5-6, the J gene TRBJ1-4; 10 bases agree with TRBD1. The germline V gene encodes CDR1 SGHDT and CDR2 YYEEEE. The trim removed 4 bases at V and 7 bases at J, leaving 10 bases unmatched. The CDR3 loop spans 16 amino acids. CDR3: CASSRTSGTGAEKLFF. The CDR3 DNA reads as TGTGCCAGCAGCCGTACCTCCGGGACAGGGGCTGAAAAACTGTTTTTT.

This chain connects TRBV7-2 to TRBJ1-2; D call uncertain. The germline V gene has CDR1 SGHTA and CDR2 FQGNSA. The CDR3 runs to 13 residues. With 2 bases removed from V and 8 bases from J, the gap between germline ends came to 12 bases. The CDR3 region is CASSLTAAGGYTF. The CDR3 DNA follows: TGTGCCAGCAGCTTAACGGCCGCAGGCGGCTACACCTTC.

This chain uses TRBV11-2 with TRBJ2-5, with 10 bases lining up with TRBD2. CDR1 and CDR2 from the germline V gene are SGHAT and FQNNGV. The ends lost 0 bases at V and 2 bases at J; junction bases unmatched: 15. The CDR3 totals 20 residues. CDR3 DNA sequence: TGTGCCAGCAGCTTAGAACTAGCGGGGCGGACCCTAAGATCGCAAGAGACCCAGTACTTC. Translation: CASSLELAGRTLRSQETQYF.

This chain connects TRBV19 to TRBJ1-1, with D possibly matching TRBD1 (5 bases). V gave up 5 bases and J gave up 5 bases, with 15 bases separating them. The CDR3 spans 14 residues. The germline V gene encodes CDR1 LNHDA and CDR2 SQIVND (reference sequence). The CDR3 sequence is CASSARRGWTEAFF. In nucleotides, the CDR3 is TGTGCCAGTAGTGCAAGGCGGGGGTGGACTGAAGCTTTCTTT. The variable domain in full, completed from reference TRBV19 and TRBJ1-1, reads DGGITQSPKYLFRKEGQNVTLSCEQNLNHDAMYWYRQDPGQGLRLIYYSQIVNDFQKGDIAEGYSVSREKKESFPLTVTSAQKNPTAFYLCASSARRGWTEAFFGQGTRLTVV.

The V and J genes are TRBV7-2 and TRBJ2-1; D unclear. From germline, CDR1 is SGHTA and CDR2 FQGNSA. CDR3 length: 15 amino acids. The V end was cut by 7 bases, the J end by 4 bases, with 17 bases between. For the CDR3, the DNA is TGTGCCAGCACCCCTCCGGCGGTAAGTTACAATGAGCAGTTCTTC. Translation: CASTPPAVSYNEQFF.

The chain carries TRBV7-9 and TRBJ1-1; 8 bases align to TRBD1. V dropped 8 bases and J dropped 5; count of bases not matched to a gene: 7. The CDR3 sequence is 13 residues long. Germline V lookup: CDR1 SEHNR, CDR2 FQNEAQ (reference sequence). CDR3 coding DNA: TGTGCCAGCCGCGGGGACAGGTCGACTGAAGCTTTCTTT. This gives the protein CASRGDRSTEAFF.

The CDR3 nucleotides are TGCGCCAGCAGCTGGGTAGGGGGGCGGGGGGGCATTGAGCAGTTCTTC. Its protein is CASSWVGGRGGIEQFF. The chain is built from TRBV5-1 and TRBJ2-1; 9 nucleotides align to TRBD2. Losses at the gene ends were 3 bases for V and 9 bases for J; bases not matched to a gene: 13. CDR1 and CDR2 from the germline V gene are SGHRS and YFSETQ. This CDR3 region has 16 residues.

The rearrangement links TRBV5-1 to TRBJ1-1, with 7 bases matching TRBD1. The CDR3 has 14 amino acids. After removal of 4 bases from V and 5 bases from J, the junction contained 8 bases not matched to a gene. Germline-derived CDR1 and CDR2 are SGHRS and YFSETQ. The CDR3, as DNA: TGCGCCAGCAGCCAGGGACAGCCGCGAACTGAAGCTTTCTTT. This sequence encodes CASSQGQPRTEAFF.

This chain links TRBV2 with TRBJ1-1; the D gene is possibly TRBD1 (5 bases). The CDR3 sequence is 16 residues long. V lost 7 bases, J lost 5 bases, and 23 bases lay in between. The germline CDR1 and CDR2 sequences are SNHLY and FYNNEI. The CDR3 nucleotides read TGTGCCAGCAATGCGCGACAGACCTTTTCGGGGACTGAAGCTTTCTTT. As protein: CASNARQTFSGTEAFF.

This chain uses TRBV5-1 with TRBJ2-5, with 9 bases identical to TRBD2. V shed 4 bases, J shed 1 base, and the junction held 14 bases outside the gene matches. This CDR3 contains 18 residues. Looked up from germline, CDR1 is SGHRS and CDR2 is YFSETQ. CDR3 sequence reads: CASSQQGLAGMFQETQYF. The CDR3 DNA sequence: TGCGCCAGCAGCCAACAGGGGCTAGCGGGGATGTTCCAAGAGACCCAGTACTTC.

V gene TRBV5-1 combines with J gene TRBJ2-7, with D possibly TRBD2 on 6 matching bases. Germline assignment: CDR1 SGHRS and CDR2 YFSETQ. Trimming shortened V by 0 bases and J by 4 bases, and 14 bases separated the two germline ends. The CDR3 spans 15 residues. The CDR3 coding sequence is TGCGCCAGCAGCTTGGCCGGGGGTTGGATATACGAGCAGTACTTC. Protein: CASSLAGGWIYEQYF.

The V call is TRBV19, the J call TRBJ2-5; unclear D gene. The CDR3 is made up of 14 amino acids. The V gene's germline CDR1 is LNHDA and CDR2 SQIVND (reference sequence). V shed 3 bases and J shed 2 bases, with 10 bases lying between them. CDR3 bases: TGTGCCAGTAGTATCATCCACTCTCAAGAGACCCAGTACTTC. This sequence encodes CASSIIHSQETQYF.

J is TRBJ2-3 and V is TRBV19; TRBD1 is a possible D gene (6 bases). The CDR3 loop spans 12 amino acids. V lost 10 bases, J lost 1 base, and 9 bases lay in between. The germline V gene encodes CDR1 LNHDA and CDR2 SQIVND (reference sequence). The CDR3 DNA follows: TGTGCCACAAGACAGGGCACAGATACGCAGTATTTT. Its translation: CATRQGTDTQYF. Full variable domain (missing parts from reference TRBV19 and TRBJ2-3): DGGITQSPKYLFRKEGQNVTLSCEQNLNHDAMYWYRQDPGQGLRLIYYSQIVNDFQKGDIAEGYSVSREKKESFPLTVTSAQKNPTAFYLCATRQGTDTQYFGPGTRLTVL.

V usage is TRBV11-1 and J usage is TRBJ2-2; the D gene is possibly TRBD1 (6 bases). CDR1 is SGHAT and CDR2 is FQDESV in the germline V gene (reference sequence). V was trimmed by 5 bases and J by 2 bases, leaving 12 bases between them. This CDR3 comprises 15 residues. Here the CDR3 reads CASSRGSPNTGELFF. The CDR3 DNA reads TGTGCCAGCAGCAGGGGGTCACCCAACACCGGGGAGCTGTTTTTT.